Below are 30 T cell receptor beta chains sequenced from a single sample in a study of radiation and T cells in renal cell carcinoma. Generated by immunoSEQ multiplex PCR, the TCRdb table keeps only in-frame clones and is missing some. The top ten clones hold around 5.8% of a sample with some 100,000 clones, roughly four fifths of them seen once. This sample's time point: baseline pretreatment blood. Treatment defined: 15 Gy SBRT to primary tumor, nephrectomy 4 weeks later. The sample in question was blood, obtained from a patient whose treatment included radiotherapy and nephrectomy. The receptors shown here come from a man aged 55 to 70 with renal cell carcinoma.

The rearrangement links TRBV27 to TRBJ1-1; 7 bases match TRBD1. This CDR3 has 13 amino acids. Trimming at V came to 2 bases and at J to 3 bases, leaving 0 bases not matched to a gene. Germline V CDR1 and CDR2: MNHEY, SMNVEV (reference sequence). CDR3 amino acids: CASSLQGDTEAFF. CDR3 sequence (DNA): TGTGCCAGCAGTTTACAGGGGGACACTGAAGCTTTCTTT.

This chain uses TRBV6-5 with TRBJ1-5; D is undetermined. V was shortened by 10 bases and J by 8 bases, with 21 bases between the two germline ends. Germline values: CDR1 MNHEY, CDR2 SVGAGI. CDR3 length: 14 amino acids. For the CDR3, the DNA is TGTGCCACCGATATCCGTAGAAGCCCCAAGCCCCAGCATTTT. Its translation is CATDIRRSPKPQHF.

The V gene is TRBV19, the J gene TRBJ2-6, with TRBD1 matching over 7 bases. Germline V gene sequence: CDR1 LNHDA, CDR2 SQIVND (reference sequence). This CDR3 contains 19 residues. The V gene end was trimmed by 1 base and the J gene end by 4 bases; junction bases not matched to a gene: 13. As DNA, the CDR3 is TGTGCCAGTAGTATAGGGGCAGGGGGAAAGGCGTACGGGGCCAACGTCCTGACTTTC. As protein: CASSIGAGGKAYGANVLTF.

V is TRBV5-1 and J is TRBJ2-5, with TRBD1 identical over 7 bases. The CDR3 sequence is 14 residues long. In germline, CDR1 is SGHRS, CDR2 YFSETQ. The junction had 3 bases not matched to a gene; V was cut back by 0 bases and J by 4 bases. The CDR3 here is CASSLGAGGETQYF. DNA of the CDR3: TGCGCCAGCAGCTTGGGGGCAGGGGGAGAGACCCAGTACTTC.

This rearrangement joins TRBV21-1 to TRBJ2-2; TRBD2 was called by the table and not checked on the DNA. TRBV21-1 is a pseudogene. This CDR3 is built from 22 residues. For the CDR3, the DNA is TGTGCCAGCAGCAAGCCTCCAGGGAGGCTAGCGGGAGGGAACGCGAACACCGGGGAGCTGTTTTTT. Its protein is CASSKPPGRLAGGNANTGELFF.

J is TRBJ2-5 and V is TRBV5-1; TRBD1 is a possible D gene (5 bases). The CDR3 consists of 14 residues. Between the trimmed V and J ends, which lost 0 bases and 5 bases, there was a span of 11 bases. Germline V gene lookup returns CDR1 SGHRS and CDR2 YFSETQ. The DNA for the CDR3 is TGCGCCAGCAGCTTGGAAGGGGTTGGGGAGACCCAGTACTTC. This gives the protein CASSLEGVGETQYF.

The chain couples TRBV19 to TRBJ1-2, with 7 bases that match TRBD1. Germline V gene data show CDR1 as LNHDA and CDR2 as SQIVND (reference sequence). This CDR3 has 14 amino acids. The V segment lost 3 bases and the J segment 3 bases; nucleotides outside the gene matches: 4. CDR3 coding DNA: TGTGCCAGTAGTATGGACAGGCTCTACTATGGCTACACCTTC. It translates to CASSMDRLYYGYTF.

This chain joins TRBV10-3 and TRBJ1-2; TRBD1 might be the D (5 bases). CDR1 is ENHRY and CDR2 is SYGVKD in the germline V gene. Trimming took off 3 bases at V and 5 bases at J, with 10 bases between the two ends. The CDR3 extends over 13 amino acids. The CDR3 spells CAISDRQLYGYTF. The CDR3 coding sequence is TGTGCCATCAGTGACAGACAGCTTTATGGCTACACCTTC.

The chain joins TRBV9 to TRBJ2-3; D tentatively fits TRBD1 or TRBD2 (5 bases each). Germline CDR1 and CDR2: SGDLS and YYNGEE. The CDR3 runs to 15 residues. V gave up 4 bases and J gave up 4 bases, with 16 bases separating them. CDR3 DNA: TGTGCCAGCAGCCCAGAGACCGTGGGGGCAGATACGCAGTATTTT. This codes for CASSPETVGADTQYF. Supplemented by reference TRBV9 and TRBJ2-3, the full variable domain reads DSGVTQTPKHLITATGQRVTLRCSPRSGDLSVYWYQQSLDQGLQFLIQYYNGEERAKGNILERFSAQQFPDLHSELNLSSLELGDSALYFCASSPETVGADTQYFGPGTRLTVL.

This chain joins TRBV13 and TRBJ2-1; tentatively, D is TRBD2 (5 bases). V was trimmed by 8 bases and J by 2 bases, leaving 16 bases between them. In germline, CDR1 is PRHDT, CDR2 FYEKMQ (reference sequence). The CDR3 has 15 residues. The CDR3 nucleotides are TGTGCCAGCTCACGCGGGCTAGATACCTACAATGAGCAGTTCTTC. Amino acids: CASSRGLDTYNEQFF.

Only a few counts were recorded for this clone. The rearrangement uses TRBV12-5 and TRBJ2-1, with D perhaps TRBD2 (5 bases). This CDR3 comprises 16 residues. Between the trimmed V and J ends, which lost 6 bases and 6 bases, there was a span of 21 bases. The V gene's germline CDR1 is LGHNT and CDR2 FRNRAP. For the CDR3, the DNA is TGTGCTAGTGGACATCAGGCTAGCACTCTCCGCAATGAGCAGTTCTTC. It encodes CASGHQASTLRNEQFF.

CDR3 loop: CSASDREGYEQYF. Written as DNA, the CDR3 is TGCAGCGCTTCAGACAGGGAAGGCTACGAGCAGTACTTC. V gene TRBV29-1 combines with J gene TRBJ2-7; 7 nucleotides match TRBD1. V shed 7 bases, J shed 3 bases, and the junction held 9 bases outside the gene matches. Germline loops: CDR1 SQVTM, CDR2 ANQGSEA. CDR3 length: 13 amino acids.

The chain carries TRBV25-1 and TRBJ2-5; 7 bases are shared with TRBD2. The tail of the sequence fits TRBJ2-7 better, so the J call may be wrong. The CDR3 has 15 amino acids. Germline lookup yields CDR1 MGHDK and CDR2 SYGVNS. The CDR3 DNA is TGTGCCAGCAGTGTTAGCGGGTTGAGCTCCTACGAGCAGTACTTC. This translates into CASSVSGLSSYEQYF.

V gene TRBV7-8 combines with J gene TRBJ2-3, with 9 bases that match TRBD2. Germline V gene sequence: CDR1 SGHVS, CDR2 FQNEAQ. The CDR3 sequence is 15 residues long. J was trimmed by 8 bases and V by 1 base; bases with no gene match: 7. This chain's CDR3 is CASSLVVSGSPTQYF. The CDR3 region has the DNA TGTGCCAGCAGCTTAGTAGTTAGCGGGAGCCCTACGCAGTATTTT.

The chain has TRBV29-1 and TRBJ2-7; D gene uncertain. The CDR3 is 13 residues long. Germline CDR1 is SQVTM and CDR2 is ANQGSEA. V gave up 4 bases and J gave up 3 bases, with 13 bases separating them. For the CDR3, the DNA is TGCAGCGTTGTTGATTTTATACGCTACGAGCAGTACTTC. Protein product: CSVVDFIRYEQYF.

CDR3 residues: CASRPQGQFF. For the CDR3, the DNA is TGTGCAAGTCGCCCTCAAGGGCAGTTCTTC. The chain uses TRBV12-2 and TRBJ2-1. TRBV12-2 is recorded as a pseudogene. The CDR3 length is 10 residues.

This chain links TRBV30 with TRBJ1-2, with a possible D match to TRBD1 (5 bases). The germline gives CDR1 GTSNPN, CDR2 SVGIG (reference sequence). Trimming stripped 0 bases from V and 7 bases from J, with 9 bases between. This CDR3 has 12 residues. CDR3 in DNA: TGTGCCTGGAGTGTACAGGTTTTTGGCTACACCTTC. This encodes CAWSVQVFGYTF.

The rearrangement joins TRBV27 to TRBJ2-2; TRBD2 might be the D (7 bases). CDR3 length equals 16 residues. Trimming stripped 6 bases from V and 2 bases from J, with 16 bases between. The germline V gene encodes CDR1 MNHEY and CDR2 SMNVEV (reference sequence). In DNA form, the CDR3 reads TGTGCCAGCAGGGGGGGGCAGCGGGCAAACACCGGGGAGCTGTTTTTT. This sequence encodes CASRGGQRANTGELFF.

The chain recombines TRBV5-1 with TRBJ2-1, with D uncertain. CDR3 length: 11 amino acids. Germline CDR1 SGHRS, CDR2 YFSETQ. Trimming took 1 base from V and 10 from J, leaving 6 bases between them. This CDR3 is CASSLLVEQFF. The CDR3 DNA reads as TGCGCCAGCAGCTTGCTGGTAGAGCAGTTCTTC.

The chain recombines TRBV6-1 with TRBJ2-5, with D unresolved. The V end lost 2 bases, the J end lost 7 bases, and 8 bases lay between the germline ends. The germline gives CDR1 MNHNS, CDR2 SASEGT. The CDR3 consists of 12 residues. CDR3 sequence reads: CASSERVGTQYF. Here the CDR3 DNA reads TGTGCCAGCAGTGAACGGGTTGGGACCCAGTACTTC.

This sequence joins TRBV28 and TRBJ2-5; tentatively, D is TRBD2 (7 bases). This CDR3 is built from 16 residues. V gave up 8 bases and J gave up 1 base, with 20 bases separating them. Germline CDR1 is MDHEN and CDR2 is SYDVKM. The CDR3 loop reads CASDKRGGLFQETQYF. The CDR3 region has the DNA TGTGCCAGCGATAAAAGGGGGGGACTTTTCCAAGAGACCCAGTACTTC.

This chain links TRBV11-2 with TRBJ1-3, with D tentatively TRBD1 (6 bases). Germline V gene sequence: CDR1 SGHAT, CDR2 FQNNGV. Between the trimmed V and J ends, which lost 2 bases and 0 bases, there was a span of 11 bases. The CDR3 runs to 16 residues. This CDR3 is CASSLSDRISGNTIYF. For the CDR3, the DNA is TGTGCCAGCAGCTTAAGTGACAGGATCTCTGGAAACACCATATATTTT. The complete variable domain, with remaining parts taken from reference TRBV11-2 and TRBJ1-3, reads EAGVAQSPRYKIIEKRQSVAFWCNPISGHATLYWYQQILGQGPKLLIQFQNNGVVDDSQLPKDRFSAERLKGVDSTLKIQPAKLEDSAVYLCASSLSDRISGNTIYFGEGSWLTVV.

This clone has just one count. This chain connects TRBV10-2 to TRBJ1-3; D perhaps matches TRBD1 (5 bases). CDR1 and CDR2 from the germline V gene are WSHSY and SAAADI. The CDR3 length is 15 residues. V was clipped by 7 bases and J by 2 bases, with 15 bases between them. The CDR3 spells CASTGPGRTGNTIYF. The CDR3 DNA sequence: TGCGCCAGCACCGGGCCGGGACGGACTGGAAACACCATATATTTT.

The V gene is TRBV11-2, the J gene TRBJ2-1; TRBD2 matches at 8 bases. The germline CDR1 and CDR2 sequences are SGHAT and FQNNGV. The CDR3 is made up of 15 amino acids. V dropped 8 bases and J dropped 6; count of bases not matched to a gene: 12. The CDR3 nucleotides are TGTGCCAGCGCTTGGGGTCCGGGAGGGGGCAATGAGCAGTTCTTC. Translating gives CASAWGPGGGNEQFF.

The rearrangement links TRBV7-9 to TRBJ2-5, with D unclear. The CDR3 is 13 amino acids. Germline assignment: CDR1 SEHNR and CDR2 FQNEAQ (reference sequence). Between the trimmed V and J ends, which lost 1 base and 3 bases, there was a span of 6 bases. The DNA for the CDR3 is TGTGCCAGCAGCTTAGACGCCGAAGAGACCCAGTACTTC. This codes for CASSLDAEETQYF. Using reference TRBV7-9 and TRBJ2-5 for the parts outside the CDR3, the full variable domain is DTGVSQNPRHKITKRGQNVTFRCDPISEHNRLYWYRQTLGQGPEFLTYFQNEAQLEKSRLLSDRFSAERPKGSFSTLEIQRTEQGDSAMYLCASSLDAEETQYFGPGTRLLVL.

The chain links TRBV7-3 to TRBJ2-7; perhaps D is TRBD1 or TRBD2 (6 bases each). The CDR3 runs 15 residues. Germline values: CDR1 SGHTA, CDR2 FQGTGA. The V end was cut by 5 bases, the J end by 3 bases, with 17 bases between. The CDR3 DNA follows: TGTGCCAGCAGCCTCACGGGAGAAGGGGGCTACGAGCAGTACTTC. Translation gives CASSLTGEGGYEQYF.

The CDR3: CASSTGPGEKLFF. The CDR3 nucleotides are TGTGCCAGCTCCACAGGGCCGGGTGAAAAACTGTTTTTT. V gene TRBV18 combines with J gene TRBJ1-4; the D gene is possibly TRBD1 (6 bases). This CDR3 has 13 residues. Germline V CDR1 and CDR2: KGHSH, LQKENI. V lost 6 bases, J lost 7 bases, and 12 bases lay in between.

This clone is a singleton in its sample. The chain joins TRBV5-1 to TRBJ2-1; TRBD2 matches at 9 bases. J lost 10 bases, V lost 4 bases, and 12 bases had no gene match. The CDR3 is 15 residues long. Germline CDR1 SGHRS, CDR2 YFSETQ. Here the CDR3 reads CASSPVAGEGWEQFF. The DNA for the CDR3 is TGCGCCAGCAGCCCAGTAGCGGGAGAAGGCTGGGAGCAGTTCTTC.

V gene TRBV5-6 combines with J gene TRBJ2-7; D not resolved. The CDR3 length is 13 residues. The germline V gene has CDR1 SGHDT and CDR2 YYEEEE. V was trimmed by 2 bases and J by 3 bases, leaving 9 bases between them. CDR3 sequence (DNA): TGTGCCAGCAGCTTATATGGGGTCTACGAGCAGTACTTC. Its translation: CASSLYGVYEQYF. The full variable domain, with the rest looked up from reference TRBV5-6 and TRBJ2-7, is DAGVTQSPTHLIKTRGQQVTLRCSPKSGHDTVSWYQQALGQGPQFIFQYYEEEERQRGNFPDRFSGHQFPNYSSELNVNALLLGDSALYLCASSLYGVYEQYFGPGTRLTVT.

V usage is TRBV20-1 and J usage is TRBJ1-2, with TRBD1 as a possible D gene (5 bases). V shed 5 bases and J shed 5 bases, with 9 bases lying between them. Germline V gene data show CDR1 as DFQATT and CDR2 as SNEGSKA (reference sequence). There are 11 residues in the CDR3. Here the CDR3 reads CSAARDYGYTF. The CDR3, as DNA: TGCAGTGCTGCCAGGGATTATGGCTACACCTTC.